Listed below are T cell receptor beta chains from one sample, sequenced in a study of high-grade serous ovarian cancer treatment subgroups. The table came from immunoSEQ multiplex PCR; TCRdb's copy has only in-frame clones and leaves some out. The repertoire consists of around 8,100 clones, with around 78% occurring once and the leading ten covering about 9.9%. The sequenced sample was tumor tissue. Receptors originate from a human donor with high-grade serous ovarian cancer. Both conserved end residues are part of each CDR3. A D gene is named only where the DNA matches it firmly. Size tells how often a clone was seen (once, few, many) or the class of an expanded clone, and some rows leave it out.

.,TRBV30,TRBJ1-6,.,CAWSFDGSSYNSPLHF,TGTGCCTGGAGCTTTGACGGGAGCTCCTATAATTCACCCCTCCACTTT
.,TRBV11-3,TRBJ1-5,.,CASSGQTNQPQHF,TGTGCCAGCAGCGGACAGACCAATCAGCCCCAGCATTTT
few,TRBV10-1,TRBJ2-7,TRBD2,CASSAGLGSPYEQYF,TGCGCCAGCAGTGCTGGACTAGGGAGCCCCTACGAGCAGTACTTC
.,TRBV19,TRBJ2-3,.,CASRGGPVDTQYF,TGTGCCAGCCGAGGTGGCCCAGTGGATACGCAGTATTTT
.,TRBV27,TRBJ1-5,.,CASSPQGSYQPQHF,TGTGCCAGCAGCCCCCAGGGAAGTTATCAGCCCCAGCATTTT
.,TRBV21-1,TRBJ1-2,.,CASSGPGGANYGYTF,TGTGCCAGCTCCGGGCCAGGGGGCGCCAACTATGGCTACACCTTC
.,TRBV4-3,TRBJ2-7,TRBD1,CASSQEGLGQGRNEQYF,TGCGCCAGCAGCCAAGAGGGCTTAGGACAGGGGAGGAACGAGCAGTACTTC
.,TRBV7-3,TRBJ1-2,.,CASSVFAGGGYTF,TGTGCCAGCAGCGTTTTCGCTGGGGGTGGCTACACCTTC
.,TRBV7-3,TRBJ2-1,.,CASSFSRNNEQFF,TGTGCCAGCAGCTTTTCCAGAAACAATGAGCAGTTCTTC
once,TRBV28,TRBJ2-7,.,CASSSSPDYEQYF,TGTGCCAGCAGTTCAAGCCCAGACTACGAGCAGTACTTC
few,TRBV6-6,TRBJ2-7,.,CASSLPYYEQYF,TGTGCCAGCAGTCTGCCCTACTACGAGCAGTACTTC
.,TRBV20-1,TRBJ2-7,.,CSARGGEQYF,TGCAGTGCTAGAGGGGGCGAGCAGTACTTC
once,TRBV7-7,TRBJ2-5,.,CASSPQLTGEQYF,TGTGCCAGCAGCCCACAACTAACTGGGGAGCAGTACTTC
.,TRBV10-3,TRBJ1-5,.,CAISESAGNQPQHF,TGTGCCATCAGTGAGTCGGCAGGCAATCAGCCCCAGCATTTT
.,TRBV29-1,TRBJ2-2,TRBD1,CSVTQGFGTGENTGELFF,TGCAGCGTTACTCAAGGATTCGGGACAGGCGAGAACACCGGGGAGCTGTTTTTT
.,TRBV7-8,TRBJ2-7,TRBD2,CASSLDGGGAEEQYF,TGTGCCAGCAGCTTAGACGGCGGGGGGGCGGAAGAGCAGTACTTC
.,TRBV10-3,TRBJ2-5,.,CAIKGEVGETQYF,TGTGCCATCAAGGGAGAGGTGGGAGAGACCCAGTACTTC